The clone carrying this TCR beta chain was counted between two and nine times. The PCR used 60 Vbeta and 13 Jbeta primers. TCRdb keeps only in-frame clones here, not all; method: immunoSEQ multiplex PCR. The sample comprises approximately 140,000 clones, roughly 72% of which are singletons, and around 1.9% rests with the top ten. The entry originates in a study of cytomegalovirus exposure and HLA in healthy donors. Study background: Across under 450 genotyped donors, about 86% landed in the Caucasian-associated ancestry cluster.

Trimming removed 3 bases from V and 6 bases from J; junction bases left unmatched: 6. CDR3 length equals 14 residues. Per the germline V gene, CDR1 is MNHEY and CDR2 is SMNVEV (reference sequence). This sequence joins TRBV27 and TRBJ2-7; TRBD2 agrees at 9 bases. The clonotype was recovered from a woman between 50 and 59 years old in good health and CMV-seronegative. Sequenced sample: PBMCs. CDR3 region: CASSLAGGPLEQYF. CDR3 DNA: TGTGCCAGCAGTTTGGCGGGAGGGCCCCTCGAGCAGTACTTC.